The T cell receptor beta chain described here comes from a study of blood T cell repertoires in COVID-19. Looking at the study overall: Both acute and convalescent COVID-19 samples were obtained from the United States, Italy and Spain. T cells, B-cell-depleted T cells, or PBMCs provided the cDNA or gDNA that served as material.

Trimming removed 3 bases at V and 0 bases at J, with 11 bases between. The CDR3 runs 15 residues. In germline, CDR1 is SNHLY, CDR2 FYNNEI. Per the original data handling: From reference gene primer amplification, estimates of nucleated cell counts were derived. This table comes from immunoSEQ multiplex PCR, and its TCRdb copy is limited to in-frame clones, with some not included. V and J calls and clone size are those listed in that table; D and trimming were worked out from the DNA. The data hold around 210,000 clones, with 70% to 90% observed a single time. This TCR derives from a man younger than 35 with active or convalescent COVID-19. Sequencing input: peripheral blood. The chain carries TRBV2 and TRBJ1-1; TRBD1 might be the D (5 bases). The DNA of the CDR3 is TGTGCCAGCAGTGATCAGGGCCTACTGAACACTGAAGCTTTCTTT. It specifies CASSDQGLLNTEAFF.